This T cell receptor (beta chain) was captured in a study of blood T cells in healthy people across ages. This clonotype has only a few counts. It was with a sample-barcoded 5' primer and a J-beta primer mix that a second PCR of roughly 6 to 11 cycles was run. In TCRdb, the 5' RACE reads were re-called with MiXCR into one record per CDR3 protein. The sample includes 540,000 or so distinct CDR3 sequences, roughly 29% seen only once; the top ten take about a fifth. CDR1 MNHEY and CDR2 SVGAGI come from the germline V gene. The CDR3 is made up of 14 amino acids. Each donor had roughly 10 milliliters of peripheral blood drawn.

The specimen was blood. This chain joins TRBV6-5 and TRBJ2-1; 9 bases agree with TRBD1. The last part of the DNA fits TRBJ2-5 better; the J call may be wrong. The receptor was derived from a woman aged 65 to 85 in good health. This CDR3 is CASTITGGEETQYF. The DNA of the CDR3 is TGTGCCAGCACCATAACAGGGGGCGAAGAGACCCAGTACTTC.